The rows below give T cell receptor beta chains drawn from one sample of a study of blood T cell repertoires in COVID-19. This table comes from immunoSEQ multiplex PCR, and its TCRdb copy is limited to in-frame clones, with some not included. The sample yields hundreds of thousands of clones, roughly 90% seen once. Material: peripheral blood. The receptors stem from a man younger than 30 with COVID-19, enrolled during active disease. CDR3s include the opening cysteine and the closing phenylalanine or tryptophan. A D gene is named only where the DNA matches it firmly. Clone size is shown for a subset of rows, as once, few, many or a class of expanded clone.

D: .
size: .
V: TRBV6-4
J: TRBJ2-3
DNA: TGTGCCAGCAGCGAGGGGACATACCCCACAGATACGCAGTATTTT
CDR3: CASSEGTYPTDTQYF

D: .
size: few
V: TRBV20-1
J: TRBJ1-2
DNA: TGCAGTGCTGACAAAAACTATGGCTACACCTTC
CDR3: CSADKNYGYTF

D: TRBD2
size: .
V: TRBV7-9
J: TRBJ2-3
DNA: TGTGCCAGCAGCCCGGCGGGGGGGCGGTCAGATACGCAGTATTTT
CDR3: CASSPAGGRSDTQYF

D: .
size: once
V: TRBV6-1
J: TRBJ2-3
DNA: TGTGCCAGCAGTGAGGTGGAAAGCGGTTCAGATACGCAGTATTTT
CDR3: CASSEVESGSDTQYF

D: .
size: .
V: TRBV19
J: TRBJ1-2
DNA: TGTGCCAGTAGGTTGGGGGGGGCCGATGGCTACACCTTC
CDR3: CASRLGGADGYTF

D: .
size: .
V: TRBV3-1/TRBV3-2
J: TRBJ2-2
DNA: TGTGCCAGCAGCTACAGGGCCGCGAACACCGGGGAGCTGTTTTTT
CDR3: CASSYRAANTGELFF

D: .
size: few
V: TRBV27
J: TRBJ1-1
DNA: TGTGCCAGCAGTTTGACAGTGAACACTGAAGCTTTCTTT
CDR3: CASSLTVNTEAFF

D: .
size: .
V: TRBV7-8
J: TRBJ1-1
DNA: TGTGCCAGCAGCTTGGTGGCAGGGGTGAACACTGAAGCTTTCTTT
CDR3: CASSLVAGVNTEAFF

D: .
size: .
V: TRBV7-9
J: TRBJ2-1
DNA: TGTGCCAGCAGGACCTTGGGGAAAACAGGCGTCCCGCGCAATGAGCAGTTCTTC
CDR3: CASRTLGKTGVPRNEQFF

D: .
size: .
V: TRBV24-1
J: TRBJ2-3
DNA: TGTGCCACCAGTGATTTAAAGTCGGGGGGCACAGATACGCAGTATTTT
CDR3: CATSDLKSGGTDTQYF

D: .
size: .
V: TRBV19
J: TRBJ2-7
DNA: TGTGCCAGTAGTACCACAGGGCCAAGCTCCTACGAGCAGTACTTC
CDR3: CASSTTGPSSYEQYF

D: TRBD1
size: .
V: TRBV4-1
J: TRBJ2-3
DNA: TGCGCCAGCAGCCTGGGGACAGGGGGCCTCACAGATACGCAGTATTTT
CDR3: CASSLGTGGLTDTQYF

D: .
size: .
V: TRBV19
J: TRBJ1-2
DNA: TGTGCCAGTAGTTCGGGGTACTATGGCTACACCTTC
CDR3: CASSSGYYGYTF

D: TRBD2
size: .
V: TRBV9
J: TRBJ2-5
DNA: TGTGCCAGCAGCGTAGGGGGACTAGCGGGAGCGGGAGAGACCCAGTACTTC
CDR3: CASSVGGLAGAGETQYF